This T cell receptor (beta chain) was sequenced during a study of shared clonotypes between healthy human individuals. Trimming left V 1 base short and J 4 bases short, with 7 bases between. Germline assignment: CDR1 MGHRA and CDR2 YSYEKL. The length of the CDR3 is 13 residues. The protocol was immunoSEQ multiplex PCR, while the TCRdb copy is restricted to in-frame clones and leaves out a portion. The sample shows some 580,000 clones, more than 95% of them seen only once. This receptor was taken from a woman in her 30s in good health. The sequenced material came from naive CD4+ T cells sorted from blood. Subset specified: CD45RA+ positively selected. The chain carries TRBV4-1 and TRBJ1-1; possible D gene TRBD1, 5 bases. The CDR3 DNA is TGCGCCAGCAGCCAAGGAGGGGCCACTGAAGCTTTCTTT. Encoded protein: CASSQGGATEAFF.